These T cell receptor beta chains were read from a single sample in a study of T and B cells in COVID-19 patients. TCRdb re-called the multiplex PCR reads through MiXCR, storing one row per CDR3 protein. The profile covers around 28,000 distinct CDR3 sequences, with over 25% appearing a single time and around 1.8% taken by the ten largest. Material for sequencing was blood. The receptors come from a human donor who had recovered from COVID-19. Each CDR3 is given without its conserved first and last residue. The D gene is left open where the match is weak. Clone size is not always given. Where it is, it says once, few, many or a class for expanded clones.

D | V | size | CDR3
TRBD2 | TRBV6-5 | many | ASSYGTSGYEQY
TRBD1 | TRBV11-1 | few | ASSPGTAYEQY
- | TRBV5-4 | - | ASSAGSSYNEQF
TRBD1 | TRBV27 | - | ASSFDRVLGEQY
- | TRBV7-9 | few | ASSPNLGEQF
- | TRBV27 | few | ASGVSPGAYNSPLH
TRBD1 | TRBV4-3 | - | ASSPRQGNGYT
- | TRBV19 | many | ASRHPESSNEQF
- | TRBV6-5 | - | ASRLGSYGYT
- | TRBV7-6 | few | ASSPAGTPPYNEQF
- | TRBV18 | few | ASSPPDRGTNEKLF